Listed below are T cell receptor beta chains from one sample, sequenced in a study of blood T cells in healthy people across ages. TCRdb fed the 5' RACE reads into MiXCR, producing one record per CDR3 protein. The sample includes around 650,000 distinct CDR3 sequences, roughly 41% of them seen just once. Sequenced material: blood. The receptor set was obtained from an older man in good health. The CDR3 runs from the conserved cysteine through the conserved F or W. The order of the fields is J gene, V gene, clone size, D gene, CDR3 protein, CDR3 DNA. D genes are given only for firm matches. Clone sizes are given selectively: once, few, many, or a class where the clone is expanded.

j_call: TRBJ2-3; v_call: TRBV5-1; clone_size: .; d_call: TRBD2; cdr3_aa: CASSRSTSGSTDTQYF; cdr3_nt: TGCGCCAGCAGCCGCTCGACTAGCGGAAGCACAGATACGCAGTATTTT
j_call: TRBJ2-7; v_call: TRBV20-1; clone_size: .; d_call: .; cdr3_aa: CSARTDLYEQYF; cdr3_nt: TGCAGTGCCAGGACAGATCTCTACGAGCAGTACTTC
j_call: TRBJ2-1; v_call: TRBV4-3; clone_size: .; d_call: TRBD1; cdr3_aa: CASSQSGTGYNEQFF; cdr3_nt: TGCGCCAGCAGCCAGTCCGGGACAGGGTACAATGAGCAGTTCTTC
j_call: TRBJ2-5; v_call: TRBV24-1; clone_size: .; d_call: TRBD2; cdr3_aa: CATSDSRLAGGHGETQYF; cdr3_nt: TGTGCCACCAGTGATTCCAGACTAGCGGGAGGGCATGGAGAGACCCAGTACTTC
j_call: TRBJ2-5; v_call: TRBV3-1; clone_size: .; d_call: .; cdr3_aa: CASSQEGRVRTQYF; cdr3_nt: TGTGCCAGCAGCCAAGAGGGCCGGGTTCGGACCCAGTACTTC
j_call: TRBJ2-1; v_call: TRBV5-4; clone_size: once; d_call: TRBD2; cdr3_aa: CASSLASGRATYEQFF; cdr3_nt: TGTGCCAGCAGCTTGGCTAGCGGGAGGGCGACCTACGAGCAGTTCTTC
j_call: TRBJ2-3; v_call: TRBV7-9; clone_size: .; d_call: .; cdr3_aa: CASSPWTENTDTQYF; cdr3_nt: TGTGCCAGCAGCCCATGGACAGAGAACACGGATACGCAGTATTTT
j_call: TRBJ2-1; v_call: TRBV4-3; clone_size: many; d_call: .; cdr3_aa: CASSQLPAGSYNEQFF; cdr3_nt: TGCGCCAGCAGCCAACTCCCAGCGGGCTCCTACAATGAGCAGTTCTTC
j_call: TRBJ1-5; v_call: TRBV3-1; clone_size: many; d_call: .; cdr3_aa: CASSQGGFNQPQHF; cdr3_nt: TGTGCCAGCAGCCAAGGAGGTTTTAATCAGCCCCAGCATTTT
j_call: TRBJ2-5; v_call: TRBV7-2; clone_size: .; d_call: TRBD2; cdr3_aa: CATKLAGGPKEQYF; cdr3_nt: TGTGCCACAAAACTAGCGGGAGGGCCAAAGGAGCAGTACTTC
j_call: TRBJ2-7; v_call: TRBV7-2; clone_size: few; d_call: TRBD2; cdr3_aa: CASSHAGTSGTYNEQYF; cdr3_nt: TGTGCCAGCAGTCACGCCGGGACTAGCGGGACCTACAATGAGCAGTACTTC
j_call: TRBJ1-2; v_call: TRBV30; clone_size: once; d_call: TRBD1; cdr3_aa: CAWSFRQGIHGYTF; cdr3_nt: TGTGCCTGGAGTTTCCGACAGGGAATACATGGCTACACCTTC
j_call: TRBJ2-3; v_call: TRBV29-1; clone_size: few; d_call: .; cdr3_aa: CSGEASGTDTQYF; cdr3_nt: TGCAGCGGTGAAGCTTCAGGGACAGATACGCAGTATTTT
j_call: TRBJ2-3; v_call: TRBV12-3/TRBV12-4; clone_size: few; d_call: .; cdr3_aa: CASSSWGRDTQYF; cdr3_nt: TGTGCCAGCAGCTCATGGGGGCGGGATACGCAGTATTTT
j_call: TRBJ2-1; v_call: TRBV29-1; clone_size: few; d_call: TRBD2; cdr3_aa: CSVEDRGLGLNEQFF; cdr3_nt: TGCAGCGTTGAAGATCGGGGACTAGGGCTCAATGAGCAGTTCTTC
j_call: TRBJ2-7; v_call: TRBV7-2; clone_size: .; d_call: .; cdr3_aa: CASSFGVGSPTYEQYF; cdr3_nt: TGTGCCAGCAGCTTTGGAGTTGGCAGTCCGACCTACGAGCAGTACTTC
j_call: TRBJ2-1; v_call: TRBV20-1; clone_size: .; d_call: TRBD2; cdr3_aa: CSAISSGRAHEQFF; cdr3_nt: TGCAGTGCTATTAGTAGCGGGAGGGCCCATGAGCAGTTCTTC
j_call: TRBJ1-1; v_call: TRBV20-1; clone_size: .; d_call: .; cdr3_aa: CSAPQCEAFF; cdr3_nt: TGCAGTGCTCCACAATGTGAAGCTTTCTTT
j_call: TRBJ2-6; v_call: TRBV12-3/TRBV12-4; clone_size: few; d_call: .; cdr3_aa: CASSFSGSGANVLTF; cdr3_nt: TGTGCCAGCAGTTTTTCCGGCTCTGGGGCCAACGTCCTGACTTTC
j_call: TRBJ2-7; v_call: TRBV4-2; clone_size: .; d_call: .; cdr3_aa: CASSQDGQGDSFEQYF; cdr3_nt: TGTGCCAGCAGCCAAGATGGGCAGGGGGACTCCTTCGAGCAGTACTTC
j_call: TRBJ2-5; v_call: TRBV10-3; clone_size: .; d_call: .; cdr3_aa: CAIRGAGGETQYF; cdr3_nt: TGTGCCATCAGGGGGGCCGGGGGGGAGACCCAGTACTTC
j_call: TRBJ1-6; v_call: TRBV25-1; clone_size: few; d_call: .; cdr3_aa: CASSFRGAWDSPLHF; cdr3_nt: TGTGCCAGCAGTTTCCGGGGGGCATGGGACTCACCCCTCCACTTT
j_call: TRBJ2-1; v_call: TRBV11-3; clone_size: few; d_call: TRBD2; cdr3_aa: CASNQRGASEQFF; cdr3_nt: TGTGCCAGCAACCAGCGGGGGGCCAGTGAGCAGTTCTTC
j_call: TRBJ1-1; v_call: TRBV21-1; clone_size: few; d_call: .; cdr3_aa: CASSKLDAEAFF; cdr3_nt: TGTGCCAGCAGCAAACTTGACGCTGAAGCTTTCTTT
j_call: TRBJ1-1; v_call: TRBV7-2; clone_size: few; d_call: .; cdr3_aa: CASSLIGVRGNTEAFF; cdr3_nt: TGTGCCAGCAGCTTAATCGGGGTTAGAGGGAACACTGAAGCTTTCTTT
j_call: TRBJ2-3; v_call: TRBV28; clone_size: many; d_call: .; cdr3_aa: CASTDSGLSTDTQYF; cdr3_nt: TGTGCCAGCACCGATAGCGGACTCAGCACAGATACGCAGTATTTT
j_call: TRBJ2-3; v_call: TRBV18; clone_size: .; d_call: .; cdr3_aa: CASSPRRGTDTQYF; cdr3_nt: TGTGCCAGCTCACCGAGGCGGGGCACAGATACGCAGTATTTT
j_call: TRBJ2-5; v_call: TRBV25-1; clone_size: .; d_call: .; cdr3_aa: CASSESLRSQETQYF; cdr3_nt: TGTGCCAGCAGTGAATCCCTGCGGAGTCAAGAGACCCAGTACTTC
j_call: TRBJ2-4; v_call: TRBV24-1; clone_size: few; d_call: .; cdr3_aa: CATSDSGSSSAKNIQYF; cdr3_nt: TGTGCCACCAGTGACTCAGGGTCATCCTCAGCCAAAAACATTCAGTACTTC
j_call: TRBJ2-7; v_call: TRBV29-1; clone_size: few; d_call: TRBD2; cdr3_aa: CSAQTSGRVEQYF; cdr3_nt: TGCAGCGCTCAGACTAGCGGGAGGGTTGAGCAGTACTTC
j_call: TRBJ1-1; v_call: TRBV4-2; clone_size: few; d_call: .; cdr3_aa: CASSQDDANTEAFF; cdr3_nt: TGTGCCAGCAGCCAAGACGATGCGAACACTGAAGCTTTCTTT
j_call: TRBJ2-3; v_call: TRBV20-1; clone_size: .; d_call: TRBD2; cdr3_aa: CSALPVPGLAGSTDTQYF; cdr3_nt: TGCAGTGCCCTACCAGTCCCGGGACTAGCGGGGAGCACAGATACGCAGTATTTT
j_call: TRBJ2-3; v_call: TRBV24-1; clone_size: .; d_call: .; cdr3_aa: CATSDHTGPFTDTQYF; cdr3_nt: TGTGCCACCAGTGATCATACGGGGCCTTTCACAGATACGCAGTATTTT
j_call: TRBJ2-1; v_call: TRBV20-1; clone_size: .; d_call: TRBD1; cdr3_aa: CSANRGYNEQFF; cdr3_nt: TGCAGTGCAAACAGGGGGTACAATGAGCAGTTCTTC
j_call: TRBJ2-3; v_call: TRBV7-9; clone_size: few; d_call: .; cdr3_aa: CASSSQSKRGDTQYF; cdr3_nt: TGTGCCAGCAGTTCACAGTCTAAACGGGGAGATACGCAGTATTTT
j_call: TRBJ2-7; v_call: TRBV6-5; clone_size: .; d_call: .; cdr3_aa: CASSYLGGGSEQYF; cdr3_nt: TGTGCCAGCAGTTATCTAGGTGGGGGATCCGAGCAGTACTTC
j_call: TRBJ2-7; v_call: TRBV6-2/TRBV6-3; clone_size: .; d_call: TRBD1; cdr3_aa: CASSEPGQGYNEQYF; cdr3_nt: TGTGCCAGCTCCGAACCGGGACAGGGGTACAATGAGCAGTACTTC
j_call: TRBJ2-5; v_call: TRBV11-2; clone_size: .; d_call: .; cdr3_aa: CASSLDGQGQTQYF; cdr3_nt: TGTGCCAGCAGCTTAGATGGTCAGGGCCAGACCCAGTACTTC
j_call: TRBJ1-6; v_call: TRBV20-1; clone_size: few; d_call: TRBD1; cdr3_aa: CSASPTGIGSPLHF; cdr3_nt: TGCAGTGCTAGCCCGACAGGGATAGGGTCACCCCTCCACTTT
j_call: TRBJ2-5; v_call: TRBV21-1; clone_size: few; d_call: .; cdr3_aa: CASSKGIKKGYPGTDQETQYF; cdr3_nt: TGTGCCAGCAGCAAAGGTATTAAAAAAGGATACCCAGGGACAGACCAAGAGACCCAGTACTTC
j_call: TRBJ2-1; v_call: TRBV7-9; clone_size: .; d_call: .; cdr3_aa: CASSFSGVETQFF; cdr3_nt: TGTGCCAGCAGCTTCTCCGGGGTAGAGACCCAGTTCTTC
j_call: TRBJ2-7; v_call: TRBV27; clone_size: once; d_call: TRBD2; cdr3_aa: CAGRGVFGEQYF; cdr3_nt: TGTGCCGGCCGGGGGGTATTTGGCGAGCAGTACTTC